This is a list of T cell receptor beta chains from one sample in a study of T cell repertoires in cytomegalovirus infection. TCRdb re-called the reads with MiXCR, one entry per CDR3 protein. The repertoire holds approximately 990,000 distinct CDR3 sequences, with less than 35% as singletons. Their cognate antigens are unknown. The starting material was cultured CD8+ T cells from PBMCs, obtained from culture after CMV antigen stimulation. Source of these receptors: a human donor in good health (CMV status not recorded). Some clones in this sample may be carry-over from other donors' samples. Each CDR3 is given with its conserved first and last residue. The D gene is left open where the match is weak. Expanded clones are given a class, and other clones once, few, many or no size at all.

>once|.|TRBV19|TRBJ2-2
CASIIDDTGELFF
TGTGCCAGTATTATAGACGACACCGGGGAGCTGTTTTTT
>many|TRBD1|TRBV7-6|TRBJ2-6
CASSRGQPIYSGANVLTF
TGTGCCAGCAGCCGGGGACAGCCTATCTACTCTGGGGCCAACGTCCTGACTTTC
>few|TRBD1|TRBV7-2|TRBJ1-2
CASSPGTGAIRNGYTF
TGTGCCAGCAGCCCTGGGACAGGGGCCATCAGGAATGGCTACACCTTC
>.|.|TRBV7-7|TRBJ2-2
CASSPRVSGELFF
TGTGCTAGCAGTCCCAGGGTGTCCGGGGAGCTGTTTTTT
>few|TRBD1|TRBV2|TRBJ2-5
CASSAGQVETQYF
TGTGCCAGCAGTGCGGGACAGGTGGAGACCCAGTACTTC
>.|TRBD2|TRBV7-9|TRBJ2-1
CASSRAGIYNEQFF
TGTGCCAGCAGTCGAGCGGGGATTTACAATGAGCAGTTCTTC
>.|TRBD2|TRBV6-2/TRBV6-3|TRBJ2-2
CASSYASGGPNTGELFF
TGTGCCAGCAGTTACGCTAGCGGGGGCCCGAACACCGGGGAGCTGTTTTTT
>few|TRBD1|TRBV20-1|TRBJ2-1
CSALKRDRATSYNEQFF
TGCAGTGCCCTCAAAAGGGACAGGGCGACCTCCTACAATGAGCAGTTCTTC
>many|.|TRBV7-6|TRBJ1-2
CASSLGARGYTF
TGTGCCAGCAGCTTAGGGGCCCGGGGCTACACCTTC
>.|.|TRBV7-8|TRBJ2-2
CASSLARGGAATGELFF
TGTGCCAGCAGCTTAGCGCGTGGGGGTGCCGCCACCGGGGAGCTGTTTTTT
>few|.|TRBV6-5|TRBJ2-3
CASSYSREGTDTQYF
TGTGCCAGCAGTTACTCGCGTGAAGGCACAGATACGCAGTATTTT
>few|.|TRBV4-2|TRBJ2-5
CASSQDTGLQETQYF
TGTGCCAGCAGCCAAGATACTGGACTGCAAGAGACCCAGTACTTC